The 19 T cell receptor beta chains below were found in one sample sequenced in a study of yellow fever vaccine responses in identical twins. Each CDR3 protein is one row after TCRdb ran MiXCR on the RT-PCR reads. The table lists 2,000 to 2,500 distinct CDR3 sequences, about 30% of them singletons. The sequencing here drew on T cells from blood (PBMCs), unsorted or a sorted subset (not recorded which), taken before or after yellow fever vaccination (not recorded which). These receptors were collected from a woman under 30 who received the yellow fever vaccine.

This sequence joins TRBV11-3 and TRBJ2-7; 10 bases agree with TRBD2. The CDR3 extends over 16 amino acids. With V trimmed by 5 bases and J by 3 bases, 10 bases remained unmatched. The V gene's germline CDR1 is SGHNT and CDR2 YENEEA. The CDR3 sequence: CASSHSPSGSYYEQYF. In nucleotides, the CDR3 is TGTGCCAGCAGCCATTCACCTAGCGGGAGTTACTACGAGCAGTACTTC. Combining the CDR3 with reference TRBV11-3 and TRBJ2-7 gives the whole variable domain EAGVVQSPRYKIIEKKQPVAFWCNPISGHNTLYWYLQNLGQGPELLIRYENEEAVDDSQLPKDRFSAERLKGVDSTLKIQPAELGDSAVYLCASSHSPSGSYYEQYFGPGTRLTVT.

V usage is TRBV20-1 and J usage is TRBJ1-6, with D possibly being TRBD1 (5 bases). V lost 3 bases, J lost 7 bases, and 13 bases lay in between. The CDR3 is made up of 14 amino acids. Germline assignment: CDR1 DFQATT and CDR2 SNEGSKA (reference sequence). The CDR3 DNA reads as TGCAGTGCTAGGAGGGGTCGGGAGAATTCACCCCTCCACTTT. Protein product: CSARRGRENSPLHF.

Comments on this clonotype: Compared with germline, one end of the junction differs, possibly owing to a read error. As DNA, the CDR3 is TGTGCCAGCAGCCCCCCTTTCGGAGACCGTCTCTTC. Amino acid sequence: CASSPPFGDRLF. V is TRBV11-1 and J is TRBJ2-1, with no clear D. This CDR3 region has 12 residues. Germline V gene sequence: CDR1 SGHAT, CDR2 FQDESV (reference sequence).

A note on this clonotype: The germline gene is not matched at one end of the junction; a read error may be the cause. The V gene is TRBV7-9, the J gene TRBJ1-4; D perhaps matches TRBD1 (5 bases). The CDR3 contains 15 residues. CDR1 and CDR2 (germline): SEHNR, FQNEAQ (reference sequence). CDR3 loop: CASSFWGSTNEKLFF. CDR3 sequence (DNA): TGTGCCAGCAGCTTTTGGGGGTCAACAAATGAAAAACTGTTTTTT.

This clonotype was counted only a few times. The chain uses TRBV11-1 and TRBJ2-7; no definite D call. Per the germline V gene, CDR1 is SGHAT and CDR2 is FQDESV (reference sequence). Trimming cost V 1 base and J 5 bases, with 3 bases left between them. The CDR3 has 11 residues. The CDR3 nucleotides read TGTGCCAGCAGCTTAGACGACGAGCAGTACTTC. It translates to CASSLDDEQYF. The variable domain in full, with the rest retrieved from reference TRBV11-1 and TRBJ2-7, is EAEVAQSPRYKITEKSQAVAFWCDPISGHATLYWYRQILGQGPELLVQFQDESVVDDSQLPKDRFSAERLKGVDSTLKIQPAELGDSAMYLCASSLDDEQYFGPGTRLTVT.

The chain combines TRBV12-3 or TRBV12-4 with TRBJ2-2, with D perhaps TRBD1 (6 bases). V lost 3 bases to trimming and J lost 4 bases, with 9 bases between them. This CDR3 has 14 amino acids. The CDR3: CASSFVRGTGELFF. CDR3 bases: TGTGCCAGCAGTTTCGTCAGGGGCACCGGGGAGCTGTTTTTT.

Worth noting for this clonotype: Compared with germline, one end of the junction differs, possibly owing to a read error. The chain uses TRBV29-1 and TRBJ2-2; D remains ambiguous. From germline, CDR1 is SQVTM and CDR2 ANQGSEA. The CDR3 is 13 amino acids. For the CDR3, the DNA is TGCAGCGCTGAAAGGCTGAGCACCGGGGAGCTGTTTTTT. It encodes CSAERLSTGELFF.

The V call is TRBV4-2, the J call TRBJ2-1; 9 bases agree with TRBD2. CDR3 length: 17 amino acids. V shed 0 bases, J shed 2 bases, and the junction held 5 bases outside the gene matches. CDR1 is LGHNA and CDR2 is YNFKEQ in the germline V gene. The CDR3 loop reads CASSQDGGLATYNEQFF. CDR3 in DNA: TGTGCCAGCAGCCAAGATGGCGGACTAGCGACCTACAATGAGCAGTTCTTC.

The sample holds one count of this clonotype. This chain links TRBV4-1 with TRBJ2-5; TRBD1 aligns across 9 bases. Losses at the gene ends were 0 bases for V and 1 base for J; bases not matched to a gene: 0. This CDR3 region has 15 residues. CDR1 is MGHRA and CDR2 is YSYEKL in the germline V gene. The CDR3 nucleotides read TGCGCCAGCAGCCAAGAGACAGGGGGCCAAGAGACCCAGTACTTC. The encoded protein is CASSQETGGQETQYF.

This clonotype has a handful of counts. The rearrangement uses TRBV7-3 and TRBJ2-1; D possibly corresponds to TRBD2 (6 bases). V was cut by 1 base and J by 10 bases, with 26 bases left in between. Germline V gene data show CDR1 as SGHTA and CDR2 as FQGTGA. This CDR3 contains 18 residues. CDR3 sequence: CASSLNSGHGGVYFEQFF. In DNA form, the CDR3 reads TGTGCCAGCAGCTTAAATTCGGGTCACGGCGGGGTTTACTTCGAGCAGTTCTTC.

This chain links TRBV11-1 with TRBJ2-7; D is uncertain. The germline V and J ends were trimmed by 8 bases and 7 bases, with 18 bases remaining between them. The CDR3 runs to 13 residues. Germline V gene sequence: CDR1 SGHAT, CDR2 FQDESV (reference sequence). The CDR3 nucleotides read TGTGCCAGCTCTCGGCCCCCGGTGGGTGAGCAGTACTTC. This codes for CASSRPPVGEQYF.

This clonotype was detected only a few times. The chain recombines TRBV7-6 with TRBJ2-7; D is unresolved. Germline lookup yields CDR1 SGHVS and CDR2 FNYEAQ. The CDR3 totals 12 residues. V was trimmed by 5 bases and J by 5 bases, leaving 10 bases between them. CDR3 sequence reads: CASSPDLHEQYF. For the CDR3, the DNA is TGTGCCAGCAGCCCCGATCTCCACGAGCAGTACTTC.

The chain has TRBV14 and TRBJ2-7; 9 bases agree with TRBD1. Germline CDR1 reads SGHDN; CDR2 reads FVKESK. The CDR3 totals 15 residues. The junction had 11 bases not matched to a gene; V was cut back by 6 bases and J by 5 bases. The chain's CDR3 is CASRQQGALSHEQYF. The CDR3 region has the DNA TGTGCCAGCAGGCAACAGGGGGCTTTGTCGCACGAGCAGTACTTC.

This clonotype was seen a handful of times. The chain has TRBV2 and TRBJ2-7, with TRBD2 identical over 13 bases. V lost 8 bases, J lost 1 base, and 8 bases stayed unmatched. The CDR3 is 16 amino acids. Germline CDR1 SNHLY, CDR2 FYNNEI. The CDR3, as DNA: TGTGCCAGCCTAGGACTAGCGGGGGTCGATTCCTACGAGCAGTACTTC. Protein sequence: CASLGLAGVDSYEQYF.

This clonotype was counted a few times. This sequence joins TRBV5-1 and TRBJ2-5; D remains unclear. This CDR3 has 14 residues. CDR1 and CDR2 (germline): SGHRS, YFSETQ. V was pared by 0 bases and J by 4 bases, with 10 bases between. CDR3 protein: CASSLDLGGETQYF. The CDR3 coding sequence is TGCGCCAGCAGCTTGGATTTGGGCGGAGAGACCCAGTACTTC. The whole variable domain, filled in from reference TRBV5-1 and TRBJ2-5, reads KAGVTQTPRYLIKTRGQQVTLSCSPISGHRSVSWYQQTPGQGLQFLFEYFSETQRNKGNFPGRFSGRQFSNSRSEMNVSTLELGDSALYLCASSLDLGGETQYFGPGTRLLVL.

This clonotype was counted between two and nine times. The chain employs TRBV20-1 and TRBJ2-1, with D perhaps matching TRBD1 (6 bases). Germline V CDR1 and CDR2: DFQATT, SNEGSKA (reference sequence). The V gene lost 2 bases and the J gene lost 5 bases, with 7 bases spanning the gap. There are 12 residues in the CDR3. Here the CDR3 DNA reads TGCAGTGCTAGAAGACAGGACAATGAGCAGTTCTTC. It translates to CSARRQDNEQFF.

The V and J genes are TRBV16 and TRBJ2-1; D perhaps matches TRBD2 (5 bases). Trimming pared 4 bases from V and 6 bases from J, leaving 10 bases between. The CDR3 covers 13 residues. Germline V gene data show CDR1 as KGHSY and CDR2 as FQNENV. CDR3 coding DNA: TGTGCCAGCAGCCTACGAGAGGGCAATGAGCAGTTCTTC. Amino acid sequence: CASSLREGNEQFF.

V is TRBV5-1 and J is TRBJ2-2; 15 bases fit TRBD2. The CDR3 consists of 19 residues. The ends lost 3 bases at V and 1 base at J; junction bases unmatched: 7. Per the germline V gene, CDR1 is SGHRS and CDR2 is YFSETQ. The CDR3 DNA is TGCGCCAGCAGCTCCAGGGGGACTAGCGGGGGGAAGAACACCGGGGAGCTGTTTTTT. Its translation: CASSSRGTSGGKNTGELFF.

This chain uses TRBV11-1 with TRBJ1-3; possible D gene TRBD1, 6 bases. Trimming took 4 bases from V and 7 from J, leaving 8 bases between them. The germline gives CDR1 SGHAT, CDR2 FQDESV (reference sequence). The CDR3 length is 12 residues. The CDR3 spells CASSWTDNTIYF. CDR3 nucleotide sequence: TGTGCCAGCAGCTGGACAGATAACACCATATATTTT.